The 27 T cell receptor beta chains reported below all come from one sample, sequenced in a study of cytomegalovirus exposure and HLA in healthy donors. The PCR used 60 Vbeta and 13 Jbeta primers. The data were produced by immunoSEQ multiplex PCR, yet TCRdb's version contains in-frame clones alone and is incomplete. This repertoire shows 150,000 to 200,000 clones, about 70% found once; its top ten account for 10%. The sequenced sample was PBMCs. The receptors originated from a young man in good health and CMV-seropositive.

This clone was detected once. The chain has TRBV27 and TRBJ2-7; D might be TRBD1 (5 bases). The CDR3 is 13 amino acids. CDR1 is MNHEY, CDR2 SMNVEV, per germline (reference sequence). The V and J ends lost 6 bases and 0 bases respectively, with 9 bases between them. CDR3 residues: CASSIGHSYEQYF. DNA for the CDR3: TGTGCCAGCAGCATCGGACACTCCTACGAGCAGTACTTC.

This chain links TRBV19 with TRBJ2-3; no clear D. The germline V gene has CDR1 LNHDA and CDR2 SQIVND (reference sequence). Trimming cost V 6 bases and J 2 bases, with 12 bases left between them. The CDR3 length is 14 residues. The CDR3 region has the DNA TGTGCCAGTAGGTACGGAGACCCCACAGATACGCAGTATTTT. Its translation: CASRYGDPTDTQYF.

The chain is built from TRBV14 and TRBJ2-3, with TRBD2 matching over 7 bases. Per the germline V gene, CDR1 is SGHDN and CDR2 is FVKESK. With 0 bases clipped from V and 2 bases from J, the junction kept 20 bases outside the gene matches. The CDR3 has 21 amino acids. The CDR3 nucleotides are TGTGCCAGCAGCCAAGACGGGCCGATGGAAGGGCTAGCGGACAACACAGATACGCAGTATTTT. This gives the protein CASSQDGPMEGLADNTDTQYF. Full variable domain (outside the CDR3, taken from reference TRBV14 and TRBJ2-3): EAGVTQFPSHSVIEKGQTVTLRCDPISGHDNLYWYRRVMGKEIKFLLHFVKESKQDESGMPNNRFLAERTGGTYSTLKVQPAELEDSGVYFCASSQDGPMEGLADNTDTQYFGPGTRLTVL.

V usage is TRBV5-1 and J usage is TRBJ2-3; 9 bases are a match to TRBD2. Germline V gives CDR1 SGHRS, CDR2 YFSETQ. The CDR3 length is 18 residues. J was trimmed by 6 bases and V by 0 bases; bases with no gene match: 14. CDR3 coding DNA: TGCGCCAGCAGCTTGGGAGGGGCGGGAGGGCCCCCGCTCGATACGCAGTATTTT. Translation gives CASSLGGAGGPPLDTQYF.

The V call is TRBV19, the J call TRBJ1-1; no definite D call. The ends were cut back, 3 bases at V and 1 base at J, with 9 bases in the middle. Germline loops: CDR1 LNHDA, CDR2 SQIVND (reference sequence). The CDR3 extends over 14 amino acids. CDR3 sequence reads: CASSIRPANTEAFF. The CDR3 DNA is TGTGCCAGTAGTATCAGGCCGGCGAACACTGAAGCTTTCTTT.

J is TRBJ1-2 and V is TRBV9; no clear D gene. Trimming removed 2 bases at V and 3 bases at J, with 8 bases between. Germline V gene sequence: CDR1 SGDLS, CDR2 YYNGEE. CDR3 size: 13 residues. Written as DNA, the CDR3 is TGTGCCAGCAGCGTTACGGGAGACTATGGCTACACCTTC. This gives the protein CASSVTGDYGYTF.

This clone appeared a single time. The V call is TRBV25-1, the J call TRBJ2-5; 9 nucleotides align to TRBD1. The J call may be wrong; the DNA end is better matched by TRBJ2-7. Looked up from germline, CDR1 is MGHDK and CDR2 is SYGVNS. The CDR3 extends over 13 amino acids. The CDR3 bases are TGTGCCAGCAGCAGACAGGGGGGCCACGAGCAGTACTTC. This sequence encodes CASSRQGGHEQYF.

The chain carries TRBV14 and TRBJ1-3; D not resolved. With 4 bases removed from V and 3 bases from J, the gap between germline ends came to 10 bases. This CDR3 has 14 residues. Germline CDR1 is SGHDN and CDR2 is FVKESK. The CDR3: CASSLDGGGNTIYF. The CDR3 nucleotides read TGTGCCAGCAGCCTCGATGGAGGTGGAAACACCATATATTTT.

The V and J genes are TRBV5-4 and TRBJ1-3; D may be TRBD1 (6 bases). Per germline, CDR1 SGHNT and CDR2 YYREEE (reference sequence). The ends were cut back, 1 base at V and 8 bases at J, with 19 bases in the middle. The CDR3 spans 16 residues. The CDR3 nucleotides are TGTGCCAGCAGCTTGTTTTTGGGCAGGGGATATGACACCATATATTTT. It encodes CASSLFLGRGYDTIYF.

This chain uses TRBV30 with TRBJ1-4; D is unresolved. Germline values: CDR1 GTSNPN, CDR2 SVGIG (reference sequence). Trimming pared 3 bases from V and 7 bases from J, leaving 9 bases between. The CDR3 sequence is 12 residues long. CDR3 loop: CAWSRLGEKLFF. For the CDR3, the DNA is TGTGCCTGGAGCAGGTTGGGTGAAAAACTGTTTTTT. Full variable domain (missing parts from reference TRBV30 and TRBJ1-4): SQTIHQWPATLVQPVGSPLSLECTVEGTSNPNLYWYRQAAGRGLQLLFYSVGIGQISSEVPQNLSASRPQDRQFILSSKKLLLSDSGFYLCAWSRLGEKLFFGSGTQLSVL.

Worth noting for this clone: One end of the junction does not line up with germline, which may come from a read error. This chain joins TRBV7-7 and TRBJ2-1; weak D call: TRBD1 (6 bases). Germline loops: CDR1 SSHAT, CDR2 FNYEAQ (reference sequence). The CDR3 contains 15 residues. The CDR3 coding sequence is TGTGCTAGCAGCCCAACGGACAGTCCCTACAATGAGCAGTTCTTC. This gives the protein CASSPTDSPYNEQFF.

Written as DNA, the CDR3 is TGTGCCAGCAGCTTGGAAGGGGGACTGTTTTTT. Amino acids: CASSLEGGLFF. The chain has TRBV5-8 and TRBJ1-4, with D perhaps matching TRBD1 (6 bases). The germline gives CDR1 SGHTS, CDR2 YDEGEE. Trimming took off 0 bases at V and 13 bases at J, with 7 bases between the two ends. This CDR3 spans 11 amino acids.

This clone has more than one count but fewer than ten. The rearrangement joins TRBV27 to TRBJ2-7; a possible D gene is TRBD1 (6 bases). Germline V gene data show CDR1 as MNHEY and CDR2 as SMNVEV (reference sequence). This CDR3 is 14 amino acids long. V was pared by 5 bases and J by 5 bases, with 16 bases between. As DNA, the CDR3 is TGTGCCAGCAGTCCCGAACCCACAGGGAACGAGCAGTACTTC. Its translation is CASSPEPTGNEQYF.

This CDR3 reads CASRVGGVGYTF. The CDR3 bases are TGTGCCAGCCGAGTCGGGGGGGTAGGCTACACCTTC. V and J are TRBV6-6 and TRBJ1-2, with D perhaps matching TRBD1 (5 bases). The V end was cut by 8 bases, the J end by 8 bases, with 15 bases between. Germline values: CDR1 MNHNY, CDR2 SVGAGI (reference sequence). The CDR3 is made up of 12 amino acids.

The chain is built from TRBV2 and TRBJ2-5, with D maybe TRBD2 (6 bases). The CDR3 is 14 residues long. V dropped 9 bases and J dropped 9 bases, with 23 bases sitting between them. CDR1 is SNHLY and CDR2 is FYNNEI in the germline V gene. CDR3 sequence: CASTLGLAQGAQYF. CDR3 DNA sequence: TGTGCCAGTACTCTGGGACTGGCCCAAGGGGCCCAGTACTTC.

J is TRBJ2-1 and V is TRBV30; TRBD2 aligns across 11 bases. The CDR3 is 15 amino acids. The V segment lost 0 bases and the J segment 7 bases; nucleotides outside the gene matches: 5. CDR1 and CDR2 from the germline V gene are GTSNPN and SVGIG (reference sequence). In DNA, the CDR3 is TGTGCCTGGAGTGTGTTACTAGCGGGAGTAAATGAGCAGTTCTTC. This sequence encodes CAWSVLLAGVNEQFF.

A few counts support this clone. The J gene is TRBJ2-1, the V gene TRBV10-3; TRBD1 might be the D (6 bases). From germline, CDR1 is ENHRY and CDR2 SYGVKD. Trimming took 7 bases from V and 5 from J, leaving 9 bases between them. CDR3 length: 12 amino acids. The chain's CDR3 is CAITTGNNEQFF. The CDR3 DNA sequence: TGTGCCATCACCACAGGGAACAATGAGCAGTTCTTC.

This chain joins TRBV10-2 and TRBJ1-2; a possible D gene is TRBD1 (6 bases). Germline CDR1 and CDR2: WSHSY and SAAADI. This CDR3 contains 15 residues. Trimming removed 2 bases at V and 4 bases at J, with 14 bases between. The CDR3 region is CASSEAPQGLYGYTF. DNA of the CDR3: TGCGCCAGCAGTGAGGCACCGCAGGGGCTCTATGGCTACACCTTC.

This clone was seen just once. The J gene is TRBJ2-1, the V gene TRBV9, with 7 bases matching TRBD2. V trimming: 0 bases; J trimming: 7 bases; junction bases outside the gene matches: 10. CDR1 and CDR2 (germline): SGDLS, YYNGEE. The CDR3 is 16 amino acids. The DNA for the CDR3 is TGTGCCAGCAGCGTAGGTGCAAGCGGGATGGGAAATGAGCAGTTCTTC. This translates into CASSVGASGMGNEQFF.

The rearrangement uses TRBV9 and TRBJ1-5, with a tentative D call TRBD1 (5 bases). Trimming took 4 bases from V and 9 from J, leaving 17 bases between them. CDR3 length equals 14 residues. Germline V CDR1 and CDR2: SGDLS, YYNGEE. The CDR3 bases are TGTGCCAGCAGCCTCAGTTCGGGGGATAGGCCCCAGCATTTT. It is translated as CASSLSSGDRPQHF.

The chain's CDR3 is CASGPGQGQDTQYF. The CDR3 DNA reads as TGTGCCAGCGGCCCGGGACAGGGACAAGATACGCAGTATTTT. The J gene is TRBJ2-3, the V gene TRBV27, with 9 bases fitting TRBD1. The CDR3 totals 14 residues. J lost 5 bases, V lost 8 bases, and 8 bases had no gene match. Germline V CDR1 and CDR2: MNHEY, SMNVEV (reference sequence).

The chain employs TRBV5-1 and TRBJ1-1; D unclear. The germline CDR1 and CDR2 sequences are SGHRS and YFSETQ. The CDR3 totals 16 residues. Deletions cut 2 bases from V and 4 bases from J, with 18 bases between. The CDR3 protein is CASSLYGGDGPTEAFF. Written as DNA, the CDR3 is TGCGCCAGCAGCTTATACGGCGGGGATGGGCCCACTGAAGCTTTCTTT.

This clone was observed a few times. The chain recombines TRBV18 with TRBJ2-7; 7 nucleotides agree with TRBD2. Germline loops: CDR1 KGHSH, CDR2 LQKENI. Trimming cost V 6 bases and J 4 bases; bases outside gene matches: 6. The CDR3 spans 13 residues. CDR3 sequence reads: CASSPPGGYEQYF. DNA for the CDR3: TGTGCCAGCTCCCCGCCGGGAGGTTACGAGCAGTACTTC.

This chain connects TRBV5-6 to TRBJ2-1, with TRBD2 identical over 7 bases. V gave up 3 bases and J gave up 7 bases; unmatched junction bases: 7. Per germline, CDR1 SGHDT and CDR2 YYEEEE. The CDR3 has 14 residues. The CDR3: CASSSWGLRNEQFF. The CDR3 nucleotides read TGTGCCAGCAGCTCATGGGGACTAAGAAATGAGCAGTTCTTC.

The J gene is TRBJ1-1, the V gene TRBV19; D is undetermined. The CDR3 sequence is 14 residues long. The V gene's germline CDR1 is LNHDA and CDR2 SQIVND (reference sequence). Trimming shortened V by 2 bases and J by 9 bases, and 16 bases separated the two germline ends. The CDR3 is CASSISFSSPKAFF. The CDR3 nucleotides are TGTGCCAGTAGTATATCGTTCTCTAGCCCTAAAGCTTTCTTT.

This rearrangement joins TRBV4-1 to TRBJ2-4; tentative D call: TRBD1 (6 bases). Germline V gene lookup returns CDR1 MGHRA and CDR2 YSYEKL. V was shortened by 1 base and J by 2 bases, with 18 bases between the two germline ends. This CDR3 region has 18 residues. For the CDR3, the DNA is TGCGCCAGCAGCCAAGGGACGGCTAGAAGGGGGTCCAAAAACATTCAGTACTTC. It is translated as CASSQGTARRGSKNIQYF.

The chain couples TRBV6-5 to TRBJ1-1, with D tentatively TRBD1 (5 bases). The ends were cut back, 5 bases at V and 8 bases at J, with 21 bases in the middle. The length of the CDR3 is 15 residues. From germline, CDR1 is MNHEY and CDR2 SVGAGI. The CDR3 region has the DNA TGTGCCAGCAGTAAATCAGGGTACCCGGCGCCAGAAGCTTTCTTT. Amino acid sequence: CASSKSGYPAPEAFF.